In this sample, the clone carrying this TCR beta chain turned up once. No antigen is known for it. This entry is derived from a study of tumor-infiltrating lymphocytes in localized non-small cell lung cancer. Clones were sequenced by immunoSEQ multiplex PCR, and TCRdb holds only the in-frame ones, with some missing. The sample holds some 5,100 clones, 65% to 85% seen once. There are 14 residues in the CDR3. The V gene lost 3 bases and the J gene lost 4 bases, with 12 bases spanning the gap. Germline V CDR1 and CDR2: KGHSH, LQKENI. Study conclusions and caveats: No T-cell fraction difference was seen between IM1 and IM2 tumors. Compared with uninvolved lung, tumors showed higher T cell infiltration by TCRbeta sequencing. Tumor T-cell fraction was not associated with recurrence-free survival.

Source material: lung tumor tissue. This receptor was taken from a human donor with non-small cell lung cancer. The chain joins TRBV18 to TRBJ1-1, with D perhaps TRBD1 (6 bases). The CDR3 DNA is TGTGCCAGCTCACCCAACAGGGACCCCACTGAAGCTTTCTTT. The encoded protein is CASSPNRDPTEAFF.